The 20 T cell receptor beta chains below were found in one sample sequenced in a study of shared clonotypes between healthy human individuals. The protocol was immunoSEQ multiplex PCR, while the TCRdb copy is restricted to in-frame clones and leaves out a portion. Of approximately 250,000 clones detected, just over 65% appear once; the ten largest clones hold 8.5% to 14%. Sequencing used memory CD4+ T cells sorted from blood. Described subset: CD45RA-negative fraction. These receptors were collected from a man in his thirties or forties in good health.

This clone was counted only a few times. The gene calls are TRBV19 and TRBJ2-7, with TRBD2 matching 8 bases. The CDR3 loop spans 15 amino acids. V shed 6 bases, J shed 0 bases, and the junction held 7 bases outside the gene matches. CDR1 is LNHDA and CDR2 is SQIVND in the germline V gene (reference sequence). The CDR3 DNA sequence: TGTGCCAGTAGAGGAGCGGGAGCGCGCTCCTACGAGCAGTACTTC. It codes for CASRGAGARSYEQYF.

This clone has more than one count but fewer than ten. The J gene is TRBJ2-2, the V gene TRBV2; no firm D call. Looked up from germline, CDR1 is SNHLY and CDR2 is FYNNEI. This CDR3 is 15 amino acids long. With 2 bases removed from V and 3 bases from J, the gap between germline ends came to 10 bases. CDR3 sequence reads: CASSETPRHTGELFF. In nucleotides, the CDR3 is TGTGCCAGCAGTGAAACTCCCAGACACACCGGGGAGCTGTTTTTT. The full variable domain, completed using reference TRBV2 and TRBJ2-2, is EPEVTQTPSHQVTQMGQEVILRCVPISNHLYFYWYRQILGQKVEFLVSFYNNEISEKSEIFDDQFSVERPDGSNFTLKIRSTKLEDSAMYFCASSETPRHTGELFFGEGSRLTVL.

Only a few counts were recorded for this clone. The rearrangement uses TRBV6-6 and TRBJ2-2, with D unclear. In germline, CDR1 is MNHNY, CDR2 SVGAGI (reference sequence). This CDR3 spans 15 amino acids. V lost 1 base and J lost 0, with 6 bases in between. CDR3 sequence reads: CASSYFGANTGELFF. CDR3 in DNA: TGTGCCAGCAGTTACTTTGGAGCGAACACCGGGGAGCTGTTTTTT.

The rearrangement uses TRBV28 and TRBJ2-7; perhaps D is TRBD1 or TRBD2 (5 bases each). Germline assignment: CDR1 MDHEN and CDR2 SYDVKM. The CDR3 totals 13 residues. V gave up 4 bases and J gave up 3 bases, with 10 bases separating them. CDR3 amino acids: CASSSGTDYEQYF. The CDR3 DNA reads as TGTGCCAGCAGTTCAGGGACCGACTACGAGCAGTACTTC.

As for this clone: A clone one base away is much larger, so this may be a read error. At the DNA level, this CDR3 is encoded by other sequences in the same sample as well. The rearrangement links TRBV9 to TRBJ2-7, with 9 nucleotides matching TRBD2. The CDR3 contains 15 residues. The germline CDR1 and CDR2 sequences are SGDLS and YYNGEE. The CDR3 here is CASSEGTSGSYEQYF. The CDR3, as DNA: TGTGCCAGCAGCGAAGGAACTAGCGGGTCCTACGAGCAATACTTC.

The chain links TRBV5-3 to TRBJ2-3, with D maybe TRBD2 (6 bases). TRBV5-3 is noted as an ORF with a role that remains uncertain. The germline V and J ends were trimmed by 5 bases and 3 bases, with 13 bases remaining between them. The CDR3 runs to 14 residues. CDR3 coding DNA: TGTGCCAGAAGGTTGTGCCGGGAGACAGATACGCAGTATTTT. Translating it yields CARRLCRETDTQYF.

The chain links TRBV7-3 to TRBJ1-1, with a tentative D call TRBD1 (5 bases). Looked up from germline, CDR1 is SGHTA and CDR2 is FQGTGA. The CDR3 has 14 residues. Between the trimmed V and J ends, which lost 3 bases and 8 bases, there was a span of 16 bases. The CDR3: CASSFSHRTEEAFF. In nucleotides, the CDR3 is TGTGCCAGCAGCTTCTCCCACAGGACGGAAGAAGCTTTCTTT. The full variable domain, its missing parts supplied by reference TRBV7-3 and TRBJ1-1, is GAGVSQTPSNKVTEKGKYVELRCDPISGHTALYWYRQSLGQGPEFLIYFQGTGAADDSGLPNDRFFAVRPEGSVSTLKIQRTERGDSAVYLCASSFSHRTEEAFFGQGTRLTVV.

This clone was found many times. The chain uses TRBV7-8 and TRBJ2-7; D unresolved. This CDR3 spans 15 amino acids. Germline V lookup: CDR1 SGHVS, CDR2 FQNEAQ. V shed 4 bases and J shed 3 bases, with 16 bases lying between them. CDR3 nucleotide sequence: TGTGCCAGCAGCTACCCTCAGAGGATTCTCTACGAGCAGTACTTC. Amino acid sequence: CASSYPQRILYEQYF.

V usage is TRBV7-2 and J usage is TRBJ2-1; no clear D gene. The CDR3 extends over 14 amino acids. V lost 1 base, J lost 5 bases, and 9 bases lay in between. Germline V gives CDR1 SGHTA, CDR2 FQGNSA. The CDR3 DNA reads TGTGCCAGCAGCTTAGAGGGTTGGGACAATGAGCAGTTCTTC. Translated: CASSLEGWDNEQFF. Filled out from reference TRBV7-2 and TRBJ2-1, the complete variable domain reads GAGVSQSPSNKVTEKGKDVELRCDPISGHTALYWYRQSLGQGLEFLIYFQGNSAPDKSGLPSDRFSAERTGGSVSTLTIQRTQQEDSAVYLCASSLEGWDNEQFFGPGTRLTVL.

The chain combines TRBV10-2 with TRBJ2-3, with D tentatively TRBD1 (6 bases). This CDR3 has 15 residues. CDR1 is WSHSY and CDR2 is SAAADI in the germline V gene. Trimming cost V 6 bases and J 4 bases, with 17 bases left between them. In DNA form, the CDR3 reads TGCGCCAGCAGCGAACAGGGAGAATCCGCAGATACGCAGTATTTT. Translation gives CASSEQGESADTQYF.

The CDR3 sequence: CASNRDAGGVNYGYTF. CDR3 in DNA: TGTGCCAGTAACCGGGACGCCGGCGGAGTCAACTATGGCTACACCTTC. The chain combines TRBV19 with TRBJ1-2; D perhaps matches TRBD1 (5 bases). V was trimmed by 7 bases and J by 2 bases, leaving 20 bases between them. Germline loops: CDR1 LNHDA, CDR2 SQIVND (reference sequence). The CDR3 contains 16 residues.

The gene calls are TRBV5-1 and TRBJ1-1; maybe TRBD1 (6 bases). The ends were cut back, 7 bases at V and 0 bases at J, with 10 bases in the middle. Looked up from germline, CDR1 is SGHRS and CDR2 is YFSETQ. CDR3 length equals 13 residues. The CDR3 DNA follows: TGCGCCAGCTCAGGACAGATGAACACTGAAGCTTTCTTT. Translating gives CASSGQMNTEAFF.

The rearrangement links TRBV28 to TRBJ1-1; D is perhaps TRBD1 (5 bases). The CDR3 contains 14 residues. Trimming cost V 6 bases and J 5 bases, with 16 bases left between them. Germline V gives CDR1 MDHEN, CDR2 SYDVKM. Written as DNA, the CDR3 is TGTGCCAGCAGCCCGTACCGGGACGGAACTGAAGCTTTCTTT. Translating it yields CASSPYRDGTEAFF.

V and J are TRBV2 and TRBJ1-5, with 9 bases identical to TRBD1. V was clipped by 7 bases and J by 3 bases; unmatched bases: 7. The CDR3 runs to 15 residues. CDR1 is SNHLY, CDR2 FYNNEI, per germline. CDR3 residues: CASTRDRASNQPQHF. CDR3 DNA sequence: TGTGCCAGCACCCGGGACAGGGCTTCCAATCAGCCCCAGCATTTT.

The J gene is TRBJ2-3, the V gene TRBV10-3; D is unclear. The CDR3 contains 14 residues. V gave up 4 bases and J gave up 0 bases, with 8 bases separating them. Germline V gene lookup returns CDR1 ENHRY and CDR2 SYGVKD. The CDR3, as DNA: TGTGCCATCAGTGCCAAGACTAGCACAGATACGCAGTATTTT. This codes for CAISAKTSTDTQYF.

This clone was recorded a few times. The chain employs TRBV7-2 and TRBJ2-2; no clear D gene. CDR1 is SGHTA and CDR2 is FQGNSA in the germline V gene. This CDR3 is 15 amino acids long. The germline V and J ends were trimmed by 1 base and 5 bases, with 11 bases remaining between them. The CDR3 sequence is CASSLVTSETGELFF. The CDR3 DNA sequence: TGTGCCAGCAGCTTAGTTACGTCCGAAACCGGGGAGCTGTTTTTT.

The rearrangement links TRBV7-9 to TRBJ2-7; D perhaps matches TRBD2 (5 bases). CDR1 is SEHNR and CDR2 is FQNEAQ in the germline V gene (reference sequence). V was clipped by 1 base and J by 4 bases, with 14 bases between them. The CDR3 contains 15 residues. The CDR3 region is CASSLGIGVFYEQYF. CDR3 nucleotide sequence: TGTGCCAGCAGCTTAGGAATCGGGGTATTTTACGAGCAGTACTTC.

This clone was found a few times. The chain links TRBV25-1 to TRBJ2-1, with D maybe TRBD2 (5 bases). The CDR3 consists of 16 residues. Trimming removed 2 bases from V and 2 bases from J, with 13 bases in between. Germline values: CDR1 MGHDK, CDR2 SYGVNS. CDR3 sequence: CASSERGRGAYNEQFF. The CDR3 DNA reads as TGTGCCAGCAGTGAACGGGGTCGTGGTGCCTACAATGAGCAGTTCTTC.

There are many counts of this clone. The chain is built from TRBV6-6 and TRBJ2-2; D gene ambiguous. Germline V gives CDR1 MNHNY, CDR2 SVGAGI (reference sequence). V was trimmed by 5 bases and J by 2 bases, leaving 6 bases between them. The CDR3 has 13 residues. CDR3 in DNA: TGTGCCAGCAGTCAAATAAACACCGGGGAGCTGTTTTTT. This codes for CASSQINTGELFF.

The rearrangement uses TRBV6-5 and TRBJ1-1; D is unresolved. The germline gives CDR1 MNHEY, CDR2 SVGAGI. Trimming pared 4 bases from V and 4 bases from J, leaving 13 bases between. The CDR3 extends over 14 amino acids. The CDR3: CASSSLVSGTEAFF. CDR3 sequence (DNA): TGTGCCAGCAGTTCCTTGGTGTCGGGCACTGAAGCTTTCTTT.